The present TCR beta chain was sequenced within a study of OX40 agonist ivuxolimab in advanced cancers. For the study at large: A male proportion of just over 80% was recorded, with mean age around 60 years and range roughly 20 to 90. Of the participants, approximately 36% had some prior anti-PD-1, anti-PD-L1 or anti-CTLA-4 therapy, which was allowed. Among those treated, three patients had partial responses, one with hepatocellular carcinoma and two with cutaneous melanoma. Findings of the study overall: At 0.1 to 3.0 mg/kg, clonal expansion of CD4+ and CD8+ blood T cells had occurred by week 6.

A note on this clone: Its antigen is still unknown.

The repertoire was sequenced with immunoSEQ multiplex PCR; TCRdb's copy has only in-frame clones and lacks some. Altogether around 50,000 clones are present, around 91% being singletons, with the ten largest covering roughly a tenth. V was trimmed by 1 base and J by 7 bases, leaving 8 bases between them. Germline V gene data show CDR1 as LNHDA and CDR2 as SQIVND (reference sequence). The CDR3 covers 13 residues. The source of this sequence is an adult with an advanced solid tumor such as melanoma, head and neck, liver or kidney cancer. The rearrangement joins TRBV19 to TRBJ1-5; D not resolved. This specimen consisted of CD4+ or CD8+ T cells sorted from blood, obtained in a trial of the OX40 agonist ivuxolimab. In nucleotides, the CDR3 is TGTGCCAGTAGTATAGTTAACGACCAGCCCCAGCATTTT. Its protein product is CASSIVNDQPQHF.